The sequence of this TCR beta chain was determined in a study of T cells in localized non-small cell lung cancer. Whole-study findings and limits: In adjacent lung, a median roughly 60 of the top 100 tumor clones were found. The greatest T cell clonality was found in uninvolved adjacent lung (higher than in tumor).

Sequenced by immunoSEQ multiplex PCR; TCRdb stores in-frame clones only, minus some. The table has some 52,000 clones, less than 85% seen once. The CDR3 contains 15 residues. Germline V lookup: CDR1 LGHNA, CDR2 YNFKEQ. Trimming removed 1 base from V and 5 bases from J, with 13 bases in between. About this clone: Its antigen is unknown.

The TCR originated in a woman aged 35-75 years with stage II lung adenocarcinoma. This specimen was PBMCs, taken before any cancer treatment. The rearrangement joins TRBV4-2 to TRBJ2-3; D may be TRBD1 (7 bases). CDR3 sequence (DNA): TGTGCCAGCAGCCAAGGCCAGGGGGAGGTAGATACGCAGTATTTT. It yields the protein CASSQGQGEVDTQYF.